Below are 23 T cell receptor beta chains sequenced from a single sample in a study of cytomegalovirus exposure and HLA in healthy donors. Clones were read by immunoSEQ multiplex PCR, and TCRdb kept only the in-frame ones, dropping some. The table lists 150,000 to 200,000 clones, 75% to 90% of them singletons. The sequencing input was PBMCs. The receptors come from a man between 18 and 35 years old in good health and CMV-seropositive.

V gene TRBV2 combines with J gene TRBJ1-1; D is uncertain. Per germline, CDR1 SNHLY and CDR2 FYNNEI. CDR3 length equals 12 residues. Trimming took 7 bases from V and 4 from J, leaving 10 bases between them. The CDR3 nucleotides read TGTGCCAGCAATATCCGGGGCACTGAAGCTTTCTTT. Translated, it gives CASNIRGTEAFF.

The genes are TRBV27 and TRBJ2-2; D unclear. The V end lost 2 bases, the J end lost 5 bases, and 6 bases lay between the germline ends. The CDR3 has 13 amino acids. The V gene's germline CDR1 is MNHEY and CDR2 SMNVEV (reference sequence). CDR3 in amino acids: CASSLAWTGELFF. The CDR3 coding sequence is TGTGCCAGCAGTTTAGCGTGGACCGGGGAGCTGTTTTTT.

The chain has TRBV9 and TRBJ2-1; D gene unclear. Germline V gene lookup returns CDR1 SGDLS and CDR2 YYNGEE. V lost 3 bases to trimming and J lost 3 bases, with 13 bases between them. The length of the CDR3 is 15 residues. The CDR3 loop is CASSAHPRVYNEQFF. Here the CDR3 DNA reads TGTGCCAGCAGCGCCCACCCTCGGGTCTACAATGAGCAGTTCTTC.

DNA of the CDR3: TGCGCCAGCAGCCCACGGACAGGGGATAGAGAGACCCAGTACTTC. It translates to CASSPRTGDRETQYF. The V call is TRBV5-1, the J call TRBJ2-5, with 9 nucleotides matching TRBD1. This CDR3 region has 15 residues. Germline values: CDR1 SGHRS, CDR2 YFSETQ. The ends lost 4 bases at V and 4 bases at J; junction bases unmatched: 8.

This chain links TRBV4-1 with TRBJ2-3; 9 bases agree with TRBD2. The CDR3 contains 17 residues. Germline V gene data show CDR1 as MGHRA and CDR2 as YSYEKL. The junction had 10 bases not matched to a gene; V was cut back by 4 bases and J by 2 bases. The CDR3 region is CASSRDPTSGNTDTQYF. In nucleotides, the CDR3 is TGCGCCAGCAGCCGGGACCCGACTAGCGGAAACACAGATACGCAGTATTTT.

This sequence joins TRBV7-9 and TRBJ2-7; D is possibly TRBD2 (6 bases). In germline, CDR1 is SEHNR, CDR2 FQNEAQ (reference sequence). CDR3 size: 13 residues. V was cut by 3 bases and J by 7 bases, with 13 bases left in between. As DNA, the CDR3 is TGTGCCAGCAGCTTCCCTAGCGCCGTAGAGCAGTACTTC. It is translated as CASSFPSAVEQYF.

The chain joins TRBV23-1 to TRBJ2-7; tentative D call: TRBD1 (5 bases). TRBV23-1 is marked as an open reading frame, function uncertain. The germline V and J ends were trimmed by 6 bases and 2 bases, with 11 bases remaining between them. CDR3 length equals 13 residues. The CDR3 nucleotides are TGCGCCAGCAGGACGACAGTTGCCTACGAGCAGTACTTC. Its protein product is CASRTTVAYEQYF.

The rearrangement uses TRBV2 and TRBJ2-2, with 7 bases identical to TRBD2. CDR1 is SNHLY and CDR2 is FYNNEI in the germline V gene. V gave up 6 bases and J gave up 6 bases; unmatched junction bases: 10. The CDR3 runs to 15 residues. CDR3 nucleotides: TGTGCCAGCAGGGGGCGGGAGTCGCCTCCCGGGGAGCTGTTTTTT. Protein sequence: CASRGRESPPGELFF.

The CDR3 sequence is CASRGQVYEQYF. The DNA for the CDR3 is TGTGCCAGCAGGGGTCAGGTCTACGAGCAGTACTTC. This chain connects TRBV2 to TRBJ2-7; D unclear. The V and J ends lost 6 bases and 3 bases respectively, with 9 bases between them. This CDR3 has 12 residues. Looked up from germline, CDR1 is SNHLY and CDR2 is FYNNEI.

The genes are TRBV15 and TRBJ2-5; 7 nucleotides agree with TRBD2. The germline V gene has CDR1 LNHNV and CDR2 YYDKDF (reference sequence). Germline trimming cut 6 bases from V and 0 bases from J; bases unmatched to any gene: 4. This CDR3 has 14 amino acids. DNA of the CDR3: TGTGCCACCAGGGGAGGGTTTTACCAAGAGACCCAGTACTTC. This translates into CATRGGFYQETQYF.

The chain carries TRBV5-4 and TRBJ2-7, with a tentative D call TRBD2 (6 bases). The V gene's germline CDR1 is SGHNT and CDR2 YYREEE (reference sequence). This CDR3 spans 15 amino acids. The ends were cut back, 1 base at V and 2 bases at J, with 13 bases in the middle. The CDR3 is CASSLRDFNPYEQYF. As DNA, the CDR3 is TGTGCCAGCAGCTTGAGGGACTTCAACCCCTACGAGCAGTACTTC.

The chain has TRBV2 and TRBJ2-3, with D perhaps matching TRBD1 (5 bases). Germline CDR1 and CDR2: SNHLY and FYNNEI. This CDR3 is 16 amino acids long. Trimming pared 5 bases from V and 6 bases from J, leaving 21 bases between. The CDR3 region is CASSPGTGSRWDTQYF. Here the CDR3 DNA reads TGTGCCAGCAGTCCAGGTACAGGTTCCCGGTGGGATACGCAGTATTTT.

This sequence joins TRBV7-3 and TRBJ2-5; D may be TRBD2 (6 bases). This CDR3 has 15 amino acids. Germline assignment: CDR1 SGHTA and CDR2 FQGTGA. V gave up 4 bases and J gave up 5 bases, with 17 bases separating them. This chain's CDR3 is CASSSVGGARETQYF. The CDR3 DNA sequence: TGTGCCAGCAGCTCAGTCGGGGGAGCCCGGGAGACCCAGTACTTC.

V and J are TRBV28 and TRBJ2-2, with 7 bases aligning to TRBD1. The germline CDR1 and CDR2 sequences are MDHEN and SYDVKM. The CDR3 consists of 15 residues. The ends lost 3 bases at V and 3 bases at J; junction bases unmatched: 4. The CDR3 sequence is CASSFGTAYTGELFF. DNA for the CDR3: TGTGCCAGCAGTTTTGGGACAGCCTACACCGGGGAGCTGTTTTTT.

The rearrangement links TRBV30 to TRBJ2-3; 16 bases line up with TRBD2. J gave up 3 bases and V 2 bases, and 11 bases lay outside the gene matches. CDR1 GTSNPN and CDR2 SVGIG come from the germline V gene (reference sequence). The CDR3 length is 19 residues. The CDR3, as DNA: TGTGCCTGGAGTCCGGGACTAGCGGGAGGGGGAGGAGGAACAGATACGCAGTATTTT. Protein: CAWSPGLAGGGGGTDTQYF.

V usage is TRBV14 and J usage is TRBJ1-2; D uncertain. Per the germline V gene, CDR1 is SGHDN and CDR2 is FVKESK. Trimming shortened V by 0 bases and J by 6 bases, and 11 bases separated the two germline ends. The CDR3 covers 14 residues. This chain's CDR3 is CASSQDAGFNGYTF. CDR3 nucleotides: TGTGCCAGCAGCCAAGATGCGGGTTTCAATGGCTACACCTTC.

This chain uses TRBV19 with TRBJ1-2; TRBD1 aligns across 7 bases. V was pared by 1 base and J by 3 bases, with 5 bases of the junction left unmatched. Germline CDR1 is LNHDA and CDR2 is SQIVND (reference sequence). This CDR3 comprises 15 residues. CDR3 amino acids: CASSIATGTDYGYTF. CDR3 sequence (DNA): TGTGCCAGTAGTATAGCGACAGGGACGGACTATGGCTACACCTTC.

The chain joins TRBV13 to TRBJ2-5; TRBD2 matches at 10 bases. Germline loops: CDR1 PRHDT, CDR2 FYEKMQ (reference sequence). CDR3 length: 15 amino acids. Trimming removed 3 bases from V and 2 bases from J; junction bases left unmatched: 3. CDR3 amino acids: CASSLSSGSQETQYF. Written as DNA, the CDR3 is TGTGCCAGCAGCTTGTCTAGCGGGAGTCAAGAGACCCAGTACTTC.

The gene calls are TRBV28 and TRBJ2-5; D perhaps matches TRBD1 (7 bases). CDR3 length: 16 amino acids. V was pared by 6 bases and J by 5 bases, with 22 bases between. Germline values: CDR1 MDHEN, CDR2 SYDVKM. The CDR3 spells CASSYALAGGQETQYF. The CDR3 DNA reads TGTGCCAGCAGCTATGCGTTGGCAGGGGGGCAGGAGACCCAGTACTTC.

The V gene is TRBV27, the J gene TRBJ2-7, with 7 bases identical to TRBD2. Looked up from germline, CDR1 is MNHEY and CDR2 is SMNVEV (reference sequence). CDR3 length: 17 amino acids. The V segment lost 5 bases and the J segment 4 bases; nucleotides outside the gene matches: 17. The CDR3 protein is CASSRFSWLAVPYEQYF. CDR3 nucleotide sequence: TGTGCCAGCAGTCGTTTTTCGTGGCTAGCGGTCCCATACGAGCAGTACTTC.

This rearrangement joins TRBV5-6 to TRBJ1-1, with D possibly matching TRBD1 (6 bases). Deletions cut 3 bases from V and 4 bases from J, with 16 bases between. Germline V gene data show CDR1 as SGHDT and CDR2 as YYEEEE. This CDR3 region has 15 residues. The CDR3 spells CASSSPQGSFTEAFF. The CDR3 DNA reads as TGTGCCAGCAGCTCGCCACAGGGATCCTTCACTGAAGCTTTCTTT.

This clone has only a few counts. The chain links TRBV29-1 to TRBJ1-2, with D maybe TRBD1 (5 bases). The germline V gene encodes CDR1 SQVTM and CDR2 ANQGSEA. V was shortened by 6 bases and J by 4 bases, with 18 bases between the two germline ends. The CDR3 has 14 residues. The CDR3 nucleotides read TGCAGCGTCGACCAAAGTGGGGGGATCTATGGCTACACCTTC. Amino acid sequence: CSVDQSGGIYGYTF.

This clone showed up just a few times. J is TRBJ1-2 and V is TRBV30; TRBD1 might be the D (5 bases). CDR1 and CDR2 (germline): GTSNPN, SVGIG (reference sequence). V lost 0 bases and J 8 bases, leaving 13 bases between the germline ends. The CDR3 has 13 residues. DNA of the CDR3: TGTGCCTGGAGTGTGGCGGGGGGATGGGGCTACACCTTC. Residues: CAWSVAGGWGYTF.